This TCR beta chain is from a study of tumor and adjacent non-tumor tissue in lung cancer. About the research overall: Each sample yielded 3.9 million or so productive TCRbeta reads on average.

TCRbeta libraries were built with three rounds of nested PCR, modified from ARM-PCR. TCRdb processed the multiplex PCR reads anew with MiXCR; each CDR3 protein has one entry. The sample has over 80,000 distinct CDR3 sequences; around three quarters are singletons. No cell sorting was done before RNA was extracted from the tissue. The normal lung tissue was taken more than 3 cm from the tumor edge. This clonotype was recorded once. Its antigen is undetermined. The junction departs from germline at one end; a sequencing error may be responsible. Study conclusions and caveats: Significantly higher TCR diversity was found in tumor than normal lung. Normal lung showed higher cumulative top 100 clone frequency than tumor.

This TCR was sampled from a man between 60 and 75 years old with small cell lung cancer. Sequenced sample: distant non-tumor lung tissue.

The CDR3: CASSPRGNSYSEQLF. The CDR3 nucleotides are TGTGCCAGCTCTCCCCGGGGGAATTCCTACAGTGAGCAGTTATTC. The J gene is TRBJ2-1, the V gene TRBV12-3 or TRBV12-4; D may be TRBD2 (6 bases). The CDR3 loop spans 15 amino acids.